Listed below are T cell receptor beta chains from one sample, sequenced in a study of blood T cell repertoires in COVID-19. Measured with immunoSEQ multiplex PCR; TCRdb has only the in-frame clones, and not every one. The table shows approximately 240,000 clones, with around 90% occurring only once. Sequencing was carried out using PBMCs or T cells enriched from blood (not recorded which). These receptor sequences come from a woman between 25 and 40 years old with acute COVID-19. CDR3s leave out the opening cysteine and the closing phenylalanine or tryptophan. Not every row has a clone size; where given, it reads once, few, many or a size class.

V: TRBV4-1
size: .
CDR3: ASSPSTFEELNEKLF

V: TRBV6-6
size: .
CDR3: ASSYRGQGAAAF

V: TRBV18
size: .
CDR3: ASSPVDSSYEQY

V: TRBV27
size: .
CDR3: ASSSRLAGVLYEQY

V: TRBV28
size: once
CDR3: ASGDRGPAEAF

V: TRBV27
size: .
CDR3: ASSLAGPSSYEQY

V: TRBV29-1
size: .
CDR3: SAGQPNEKLF

V: TRBV4-1
size: .
CDR3: ASSQARSSEQY

V: TRBV9
size: once
CDR3: ASSVDGGADYGYT

V: TRBV28
size: .
CDR3: ASSPYATNEKLF

V: TRBV11-2
size: .
CDR3: ASSLDRAGTYEQY

V: TRBV28
size: .
CDR3: ASGSGVPGELF

V: TRBV3-1/TRBV3-2
size: .
CDR3: ASSQVFGQGSSPLH

V: TRBV5-1
size: .
CDR3: ASSLGLGQGLETQY

V: TRBV19
size: .
CDR3: ASSKEEWPKNIQY

V: TRBV5-1
size: .
CDR3: ASSLVPDSYNEQF

V: TRBV7-6
size: .
CDR3: ASSLGAGASGNTIY

V: TRBV5-6
size: .
CDR3: ASSLGGPNYEQY

V: TRBV7-2
size: .
CDR3: ASSQTSGRAPGELF

V: TRBV24-1
size: .
CDR3: ATSERGFGVTEAF